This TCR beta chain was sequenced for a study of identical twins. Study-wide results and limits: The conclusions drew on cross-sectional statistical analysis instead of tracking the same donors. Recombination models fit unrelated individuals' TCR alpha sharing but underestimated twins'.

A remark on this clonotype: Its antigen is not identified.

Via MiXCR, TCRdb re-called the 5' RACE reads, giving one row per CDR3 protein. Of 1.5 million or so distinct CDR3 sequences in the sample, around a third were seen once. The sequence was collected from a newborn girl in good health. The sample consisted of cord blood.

In DNA, the CDR3 is TGCAGTGTGGGGCCCCCCAGAAATGAGCAGTTCTTC. Protein: CSVGPPRNEQFF. The V call is TRBV20-1, the J call TRBJ2-1, with TRBD1 as a possible D gene (5 bases). The CDR3 has 12 residues. Trimming shortened V by 7 bases and J by 7 bases, and 14 bases separated the two germline ends. The germline gives CDR1 DFQATT, CDR2 SNEGSKA (reference sequence).